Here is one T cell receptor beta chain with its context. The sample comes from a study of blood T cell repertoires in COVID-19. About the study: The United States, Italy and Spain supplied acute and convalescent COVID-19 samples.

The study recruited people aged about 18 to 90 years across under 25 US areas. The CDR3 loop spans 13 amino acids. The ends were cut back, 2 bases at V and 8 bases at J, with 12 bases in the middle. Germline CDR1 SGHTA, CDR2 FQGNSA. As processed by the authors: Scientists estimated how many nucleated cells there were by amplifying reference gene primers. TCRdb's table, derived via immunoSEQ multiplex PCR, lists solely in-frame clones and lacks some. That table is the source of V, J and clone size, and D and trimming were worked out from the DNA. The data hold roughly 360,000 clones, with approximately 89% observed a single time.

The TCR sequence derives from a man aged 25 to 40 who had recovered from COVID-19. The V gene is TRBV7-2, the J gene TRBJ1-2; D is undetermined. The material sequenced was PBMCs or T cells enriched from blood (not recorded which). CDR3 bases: TGTGCCAGCAGCTTATCGGCAGCGACCGGCTACACCTTC. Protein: CASSLSAATGYTF.